The sample holds many counts of the clone carrying this TCR beta chain. The antigen is undetermined. These data originate in a study of T cells in Graves' hyperthyroidism and ophthalmopathy. Findings and limits, study-wide: Also found in blood were most expanded thyroid clonotypes above 0.001. The model predicted ophthalmopathy a median roughly 6.3 months before onset.

Patients aged 18 to 65 had newly diagnosed hyperthyroidism that had lasted under 2 months. From germline, CDR1 is GTSNPN and CDR2 SVGIG (reference sequence). V was cut by 4 bases and J by 5 bases, with 11 bases left in between. The CDR3 has 13 residues. RNA transcripts served as the template for amplifying TCR beta CDR3 regions. The HTBI primer set was used in a first-round RT-PCR of the TCR CDR3. TCRdb itself ran the multiplex PCR reads through MiXCR, one entry per CDR3 protein. The sample contains about 360,000 distinct CDR3 sequences, 13% of which appear only once. This receptor was identified in a man aged 30 to 45 with Graves' hyperthyroidism that later progressed to Graves' ophthalmopathy. The specimen was blood. This chain connects TRBV30 to TRBJ2-2, with D hard to call. CDR3 DNA sequence: TGTGCCTGGACTCTGGTCGGTACCGGGGAGCTGTTTTTT. As protein: CAWTLVGTGELFF.